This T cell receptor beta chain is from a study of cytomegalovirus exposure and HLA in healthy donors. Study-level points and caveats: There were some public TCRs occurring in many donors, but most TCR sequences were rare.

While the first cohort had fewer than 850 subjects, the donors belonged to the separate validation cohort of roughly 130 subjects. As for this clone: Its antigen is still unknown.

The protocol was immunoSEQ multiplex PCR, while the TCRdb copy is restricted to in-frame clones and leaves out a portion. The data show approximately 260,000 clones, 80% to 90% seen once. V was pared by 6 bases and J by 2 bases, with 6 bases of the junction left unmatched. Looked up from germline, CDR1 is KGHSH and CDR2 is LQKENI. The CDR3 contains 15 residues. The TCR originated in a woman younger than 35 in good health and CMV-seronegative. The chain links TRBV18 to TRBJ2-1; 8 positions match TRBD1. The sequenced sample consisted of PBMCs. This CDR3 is CASSLRQGPYNEQFF. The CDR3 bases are TGTGCCAGCTCCCTCAGACAGGGGCCCTACAATGAGCAGTTCTTC.